What follows are 11 T cell receptor beta chains derived from one specimen sequenced in a study of technical replicates of blood from several donors. The protocol was immunoSEQ multiplex PCR, while the TCRdb copy is restricted to in-frame clones and leaves out a portion. The sample lists 55,000 to 80,000 clones, about 96% seen once, with 0.21% in the top ten. Sequencing input: T cells isolated from PBMCs. The receptors stem from a human donor in good health.

CDR3: CSVEGVGRAMNTEAFF. CDR3 DNA sequence: TGCAGCGTTGAAGGGGTTGGCAGGGCCATGAACACTGAAGCTTTCTTT. V usage is TRBV29-1 and J usage is TRBJ1-1; D might be TRBD1 (5 bases). The V end was cut by 1 base, the J end by 0 bases, with 15 bases between. The CDR3 runs to 16 residues. CDR1 SQVTM and CDR2 ANQGSEA come from the germline V gene.

This rearrangement joins TRBV15 to TRBJ2-7; TRBD2 might be the D (7 bases). The CDR3 runs 16 residues. The V end lost 0 bases, the J end lost 3 bases, and 15 bases lay between the germline ends. The V gene's germline CDR1 is LNHNV and CDR2 YYDKDF (reference sequence). The CDR3 region is CATSRERGGHGYEQYF. The CDR3 bases are TGTGCCACCAGCAGAGAAAGGGGGGGACACGGCTACGAGCAGTACTTC.

The chain is built from TRBV27 and TRBJ1-2, with D tentatively TRBD1 (5 bases). V was pared by 4 bases and J by 4 bases, with 16 bases between. CDR1 and CDR2 (germline): MNHEY, SMNVEV (reference sequence). The CDR3 runs 15 residues. CDR3 in amino acids: CASSSPGQPSYGYTF. Written as DNA, the CDR3 is TGTGCCAGCAGTTCTCCCGGACAACCCTCCTATGGCTACACCTTC.

The rearrangement links TRBV5-1 to TRBJ2-1, with 11 positions matching TRBD2. This CDR3 is 15 amino acids long. Germline trimming cut 4 bases from V and 3 bases from J; bases unmatched to any gene: 3. The V gene's germline CDR1 is SGHRS and CDR2 YFSETQ. The CDR3 loop is CASSLGLADYNEQFF. The CDR3 region has the DNA TGCGCCAGCAGCCTGGGACTAGCGGACTACAATGAGCAGTTCTTC.

The CDR3 sequence is CASQSRATGPVGEYEQYF. For the CDR3, the DNA is TGTGCCAGCCAGAGCCGGGCAACAGGACCAGTAGGTGAATACGAGCAGTACTTC. The genes are TRBV13 and TRBJ2-7, with D possibly being TRBD1 (5 bases). V lost 8 bases, J lost 4 bases, and 30 bases lay in between. CDR1 PRHDT and CDR2 FYEKMQ come from the germline V gene (reference sequence). This CDR3 has 18 residues. Full variable domain (remainder filled in from reference TRBV13 and TRBJ2-7): AAGVIQSPRHLIKEKRETATLKCYPIPRHDTVYWYQQGPGQDPQFLISFYEKMQSDKGSIPDRFSAQQFSDYHSELNMSSLELGDSALYFCASQSRATGPVGEYEQYFGPGTRLTVT.

This chain uses TRBV30 with TRBJ2-5; no clear D. Germline CDR1 reads GTSNPN; CDR2 reads SVGIG (reference sequence). The V end was cut by 4 bases, the J end by 5 bases, with 20 bases between. The CDR3 has 15 amino acids. CDR3 bases: TGTGCCTGGATCCCCGTGCAGACCTTCGGGGAGACCCAGTACTTC. It encodes CAWIPVQTFGETQYF.

The chain has TRBV6-4 and TRBJ2-7; 11 bases line up with TRBD2. The J segment lost 0 bases and the V segment lost 2 bases, leaving 15 bases of the junction unmatched. Germline V gene lookup returns CDR1 MRHNA and CDR2 SNTAGT. This CDR3 has 20 amino acids. The CDR3 sequence is CASSDGLAGGLHPRSYEQYF. The CDR3 DNA is TGTGCCAGCAGTGACGGGCTAGCGGGAGGCCTCCACCCCCGCTCCTACGAGCAGTACTTC.

The rearrangement joins TRBV4-2 to TRBJ2-2, with D possibly matching TRBD2 (5 bases). CDR1 and CDR2 (germline): LGHNA, YNFKEQ. This CDR3 is 14 amino acids long. Deletions cut 7 bases from V and 5 bases from J, with 14 bases between. The CDR3 region is CASKTRGRTGELFF. The CDR3 DNA reads as TGTGCCAGCAAAACAAGAGGGAGAACCGGGGAGCTGTTTTTT.

CDR3 DNA: TGTGCCAGCAGCTTACTCCCCAGGGGGGCACCTGGCTACACCTTC. It is translated as CASSLLPRGAPGYTF. This chain connects TRBV11-2 to TRBJ1-2; 7 nucleotides agree with TRBD1. V shed 2 bases and J 7 bases; nucleotides not matched to a gene: 10. Germline V CDR1 and CDR2: SGHAT, FQNNGV. This CDR3 comprises 15 residues.

V is TRBV25-1 and J is TRBJ2-7; 7 bases match TRBD1. The germline gives CDR1 MGHDK, CDR2 SYGVNS. Losses at the gene ends were 10 bases for V and 4 bases for J; bases not matched to a gene: 7. The CDR3 has 12 amino acids. In DNA, the CDR3 is TGTGCCACCAATAGGGGGCAATACGAGCAGTACTTC. This codes for CATNRGQYEQYF.

The CDR3 DNA sequence: TGTGCCAGCAGTTCGTTTTTCCCCCAGGAGCAGTACTTC. Amino acid sequence: CASSSFFPQEQYF. The rearrangement links TRBV14 to TRBJ2-7; D is undetermined. Germline V gene lookup returns CDR1 SGHDN and CDR2 FVKESK. The CDR3 spans 13 residues. V lost 6 bases, J lost 7 bases, and 16 bases lay in between.